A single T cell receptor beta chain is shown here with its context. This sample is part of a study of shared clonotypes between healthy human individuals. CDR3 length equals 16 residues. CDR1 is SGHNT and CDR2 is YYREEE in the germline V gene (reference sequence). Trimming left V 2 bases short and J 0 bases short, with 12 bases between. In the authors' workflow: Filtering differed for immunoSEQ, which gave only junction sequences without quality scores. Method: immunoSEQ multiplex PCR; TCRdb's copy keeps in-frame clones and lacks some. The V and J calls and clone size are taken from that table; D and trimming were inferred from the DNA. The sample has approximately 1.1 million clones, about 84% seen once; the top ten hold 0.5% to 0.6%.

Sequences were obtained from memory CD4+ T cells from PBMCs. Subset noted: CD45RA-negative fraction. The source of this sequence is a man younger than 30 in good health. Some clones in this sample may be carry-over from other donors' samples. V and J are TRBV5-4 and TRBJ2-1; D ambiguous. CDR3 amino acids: CASSLGRSRSYNEQFF. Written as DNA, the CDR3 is TGTGCCAGCAGCTTAGGGCGGAGCCGCTCCTACAATGAGCAGTTCTTC. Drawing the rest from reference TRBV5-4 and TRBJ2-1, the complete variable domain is ETGVTQSPTHLIKTRGQQVTLRCSSQSGHNTVSWYQQALGQGPQFIFQYYREEENGRGNFPPRFSGLQFPNYSSELNVNALELDDSALYLCASSLGRSRSYNEQFFGPGTRLTVL.